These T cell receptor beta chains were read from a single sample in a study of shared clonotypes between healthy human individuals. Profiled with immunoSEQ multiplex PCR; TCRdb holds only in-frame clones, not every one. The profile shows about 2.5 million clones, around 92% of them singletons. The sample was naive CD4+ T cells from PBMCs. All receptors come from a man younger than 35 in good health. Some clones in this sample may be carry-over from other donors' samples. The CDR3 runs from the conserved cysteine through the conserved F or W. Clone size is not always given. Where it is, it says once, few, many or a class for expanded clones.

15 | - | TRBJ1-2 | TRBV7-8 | CASSFGVQLGYGYTF
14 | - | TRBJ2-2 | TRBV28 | CASSLAGGTGELFF
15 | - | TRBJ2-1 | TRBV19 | CASSIALASYNEQFF
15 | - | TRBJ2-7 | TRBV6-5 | CASSRTGSGFYGQYF
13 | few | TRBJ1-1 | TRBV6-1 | CASSDRGGTEAFF
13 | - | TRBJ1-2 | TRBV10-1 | CASSRTGRGGYTF
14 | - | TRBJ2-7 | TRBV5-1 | CASSRTGGGYEQYF
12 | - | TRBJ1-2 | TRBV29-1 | CSVDDANYGYTF
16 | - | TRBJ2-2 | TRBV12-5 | CASGLRLAGVAGELFF
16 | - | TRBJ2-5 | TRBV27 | CASSIKAALPQETQYF
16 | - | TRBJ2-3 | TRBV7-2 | CASSHENRGFVDTQYF
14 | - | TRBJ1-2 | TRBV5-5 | CASSVDRANYGYTF
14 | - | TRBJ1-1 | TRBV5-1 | CASSQIPLNTEAFF
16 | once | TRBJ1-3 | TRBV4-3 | CASSQDGTASGNTIYF
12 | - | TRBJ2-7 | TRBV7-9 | CASSLQEGFIGF
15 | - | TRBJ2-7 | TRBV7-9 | CASSLTSGRAYEQYF
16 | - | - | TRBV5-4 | CASSGDRTTLLYEQYF
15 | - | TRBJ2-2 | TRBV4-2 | CASSQTTGVTGELFF
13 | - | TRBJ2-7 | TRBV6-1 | CASSEALGYEQYF
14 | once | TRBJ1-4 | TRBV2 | CASSRLITNEKLFF
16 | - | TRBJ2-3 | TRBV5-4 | CASSPGAARDTDTQYF
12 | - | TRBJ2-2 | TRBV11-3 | CASSLGAGELFF
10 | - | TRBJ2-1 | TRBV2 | CASESYKQFF
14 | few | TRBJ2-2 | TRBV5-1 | CASSLADNTGELFF
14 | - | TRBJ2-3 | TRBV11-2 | CASSHTPFADTQYF
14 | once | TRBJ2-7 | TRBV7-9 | CASSSLVNRDEQYF
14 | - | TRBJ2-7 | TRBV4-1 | CASSQVGGSYEQYF
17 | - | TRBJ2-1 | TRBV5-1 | CASSSAPSGFSYNEQFF
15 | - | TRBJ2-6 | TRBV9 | CASTQRGSGANVLTF
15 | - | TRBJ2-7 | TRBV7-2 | CASSIRLAGGNEQYF